These 18 T cell receptor beta chains were sequenced from one sample in a study of tissue T cells after allogeneic stem cell transplantation. Method: immunoSEQ multiplex PCR; TCRdb's copy keeps in-frame clones and lacks some. The sample has 40,000 to 50,000 clones; 73% are singletons. The source material was sorted cells pooled from one or two spleens. These receptor sequences come from a pool of C57BL/6 mice in good health.

To note about this clone: The listed genes are named as in mouse. The CDR3 end lies 1 residue beyond the end of the read and is filled in from the germline J gene. J is TRBJ1-1 and V is TRBV3, with 8 nucleotides matching TRBD1. This CDR3 spans 14 amino acids. The germline gives CDR1 SNHLY, CDR2 FYNGKV (reference sequence). V lost 5 bases to trimming and J lost 0 bases; unmatched junction nucleotides: 2. The CDR3: CASSMGQANTEVFF. The CDR3 bases that were read are TGTGCCAGCAGCATGGGACAGGCAAACACAGAAGTCTTC.

As to this clone: The genes are named according to mouse. Read sequence stops 1 residue before the CDR3 end, and the germline J gene provides the missing end. The V call is TRBV20, the J call TRBJ1-2; 7 bases agree with TRBD1. CDR3 length equals 13 residues. J gave up 0 bases and V 5 bases, and 3 bases lay outside the gene matches. Per the germline V gene, CDR1 is GFQATS and CDR2 is STVNSAI. CDR3 DNA, as far as it was read: TGTGGTGCTTCCGGGACAGCAAACTCCGACTACACC. It is translated as CGASGTANSDYT. The full CDR3 is CGASGTANSDYTF.

Comments on this clone: Germline and genes here are mouse. Sequencing ends 1 residue short of the CDR3 end; the germline J gene provides the rest. The rearrangement uses TRBV5 and TRBJ2-5; TRBD2 matches at 8 bases. Germline trimming cut 4 bases from V and 6 bases from J; bases unmatched to any gene: 3. Germline assignment: CDR1 LGHNA and CDR2 YNLKQL (reference sequence). The CDR3 runs 13 residues. The CDR3 sequence: CASSPGGQDTQYF. The sequenced CDR3 bases are TGTGCCAGCAGCCCTGGGGGGCAGGACACCCAGTAC.

Notes on this clone: Gene names denote mouse genes. The read gets to within 1 residue of the CDR3 end, and the germline J gene fills in the rest. This rearrangement joins TRBV31 to TRBJ2-4; TRBD1 might be the D (6 bases). Germline V gives CDR1 GKSSPN, CDR2 SITVG. V was cut by 0 bases and J by 3 bases, with 7 bases left in between. The CDR3 covers 13 residues. The DNA read from the CDR3 is TGTGCCTGGAGTCTAGACAGGCAAAACACCTTGTAC. Residues: CAWSLDRQNTLY. The whole CDR3 sequence reads CAWSLDRQNTLYF.

Regarding this clone: Mouse gene names and germline throughout. The observed sequence ends 1 residue before the CDR3 terminus, with the missing tail filled in from the germline J gene. V usage is TRBV13-3 and J usage is TRBJ1-2; 8 bases agree with TRBD1. V shed 0 bases, J shed 5 bases, and the junction held 3 bases outside the gene matches. The CDR3 runs 14 residues. Germline CDR1 and CDR2: NNHDY and SYVADS. Here the CDR3 reads CASSDARGRSDYTF. CDR3 DNA, as far as it was read: TGTGCCAGCAGTGATGCCAGGGGGCGGTCCGACTACACC.

About this clone: Gene names refer to mouse genes. The read terminates 1 residue before the CDR3 end, so the remaining end is supplied by the germline J gene. J is TRBJ2-4 and V is TRBV13-1; 7 bases line up with TRBD2. Germline V gene data show CDR1 as NSHNY and CDR2 as SYGAGN. The length of the CDR3 is 13 residues. V lost 5 bases, J lost 4 bases, and 4 bases stayed unmatched. Here the CDR3 reads CASRRLGENTLYF. The covered CDR3 bases are TGTGCCAGCAGGAGGCTGGGGGAAAACACCTTGTAC.

As for this clone: The listed genes are named as in mouse. The read ends 1 residue shy of where the CDR3 ends; the end is completed using the germline J gene. The chain employs TRBV4 and TRBJ2-7; 10 nucleotides line up with TRBD2. CDR3 length: 15 amino acids. The J segment lost 0 bases and the V segment lost 5 bases, leaving 4 bases of the junction unmatched. Germline-derived CDR1 and CDR2 are LGHDT and YNNKQL (reference sequence). The CDR3 sequence: CASSQDWGSSYEQYF. Incomplete CDR3 DNA: TGTGCCAGCAGCCAGGACTGGGGGAGCTCCTATGAACAGTAC.

Points on this clone: Genes here carry mouse names. The sequence runs out 1 residue before the end of the CDR3; the remainder is reconstructed from the germline J gene. This chain joins TRBV26 and TRBJ2-1; unclear D gene. Germline values: CDR1 KGHPV, CDR2 FQNQEV (reference sequence). Trimming stripped 1 base from V and 4 bases from J, with 5 bases between. The CDR3 contains 13 residues. The CDR3 is CASSLWVYAEQFF. Incomplete CDR3 DNA: TGTGCCAGCAGTCTGTGGGTGTATGCTGAGCAGTTC.

Worth noting for this clone: Genes and germline are mouse. The read ends 1 residue shy of where the CDR3 ends; the end is completed using the germline J gene. The chain carries TRBV31 and TRBJ1-4, with 7 bases identical to TRBD1. CDR3 length equals 13 residues. V gave up 8 bases and J gave up 3 bases; unmatched junction bases: 6. Germline CDR1 reads GKSSPN; CDR2 reads SITVG. The chain's CDR3 is CAHPGQPNERLFF. The sequenced part of the CDR3 DNA is TGTGCCCACCCGGGACAGCCCAACGAAAGATTATTT.

Of note for this clone: Here the gene names and germline are mouse. The missing CDR3 end, 1 residue past where the read stops, is filled in from the germline J gene. The V call is TRBV19, the J call TRBJ1-4; D is undetermined. Germline CDR1 FNHDT, CDR2 SITEND (reference sequence). V dropped 6 bases and J dropped 0 bases, with 9 bases sitting between them. This CDR3 spans 14 amino acids. Partial CDR3 DNA: TGTGCCAGCAAGAGGGCAATTTCCAACGAAAGATTATTT. Amino acids: CASKRAISNERLF. The CDR3 as a whole reads CASKRAISNERLFF.

A note on this clone: Gene names and germline match the mouse. The missing CDR3 end, 1 residue past where the read stops, is filled in from the germline J gene. The chain has TRBV2 and TRBJ2-5; D not resolved. The CDR3 has 11 amino acids. Trimming pared 0 bases from V and 10 bases from J, leaving 5 bases between. Germline V gene data show CDR1 as LGHNA and CDR2 as YSYQKL. The CDR3 bases that were read are TGTGCCAGCAGCCAAGAGGGCCCCCAGTAC. Translation: CASSQEGPQY. The entire CDR3 sequence reads CASSQEGPQYF.

Comments on this clone: Mouse germline and gene names are used. The read is 1 residue too short to cover the CDR3 end, so that end is filled in from the germline J gene. This chain links TRBV12-2 with TRBJ2-1; a possible D gene is TRBD1 (5 bases). The germline V gene encodes CDR1 SGHLS and CDR2 HYDKME. Trimming left V 2 bases short and J 6 bases short, with 7 bases between. This CDR3 contains 12 residues. The part of the CDR3 DNA that was read is TGTGCCAGCTCTCCTCAGGGTGCTGAGCAGTTC. This translates into CASSPQGAEQF. The whole CDR3 reads CASSPQGAEQFF.

For this clone: Any gene name here is a mouse gene name. The read finishes 1 residue shy of the CDR3 end, and the germline J gene is used to complete it. The rearrangement uses TRBV26 and TRBJ1-1, with D unclear. The CDR3 length is 14 residues. V was trimmed by 2 bases and J by 0 bases, leaving 7 bases between them. CDR1 is KGHPV and CDR2 is FQNQEV in the germline V gene (reference sequence). Partial CDR3 DNA: TGTGCCAGCAGTCTGACAGCCTCAAACACAGAAGTCTTC. It encodes CASSLTASNTEVF. The entire CDR3 sequence reads CASSLTASNTEVFF. Based on the CDR3 plus reference TRBV26 and TRBJ1-1, the full variable domain is NSKVIQTPRYLVKGQGQKAKMRCIPEKGHPVVFWYQQNKNNEFKFLINFQNQEVLQQIDMTEKRFSAECPSNSPCSLEIQSSEAGDSALYLCASSLTASNTEVFFGKGTRLTVV.

This clone was observed a few times. Here the gene names and germline are mouse. With the read ending 1 residue before the CDR3 end, the germline J gene is used to fill in that end. This chain links TRBV12-1 with TRBJ1-2; D is ambiguous. Trimming shortened V by 0 bases and J by 2 bases, and 6 bases separated the two germline ends. CDR1 SGHSN and CDR2 HYEKVE come from the germline V gene. This CDR3 is 13 amino acids long. The CDR3 DNA, read in part, is TGTGCCAGCTCTCTCCTACAGAACTCCGACTACACC. This codes for CASSLLQNSDYT. The full CDR3 reads CASSLLQNSDYTF.

Comments on this clone: Gene names are the mouse ones. The observed sequence ends 1 residue before the CDR3 terminus, with the missing tail filled in from the germline J gene. The chain uses TRBV3 and TRBJ2-5; 11 bases agree with TRBD2. The CDR3 length is 14 residues. CDR1 is SNHLY, CDR2 FYNGKV, per germline (reference sequence). Germline trimming cut 5 bases from V and 4 bases from J; bases unmatched to any gene: 2. CDR3 amino acids: CASSQDWGEDTQYF. The covered CDR3 bases are TGTGCCAGCAGCCAGGACTGGGGGGAAGACACCCAGTAC.

This clone was counted between two and nine times. Gene names denote mouse genes. The CDR3 is cut off 1 residue early in the read; its end comes from the germline J gene. This chain joins TRBV14 and TRBJ2-7; D may be TRBD2 (6 bases). The V end was cut by 7 bases, the J end by 7 bases, with 9 bases between. The CDR3 is 10 amino acids. From germline, CDR1 is SGHDT and CDR2 FRDEAV. This chain's CDR3 is CASLGLEQYF. The sequenced CDR3 bases are TGTGCCAGCCTGGGGCTAGAACAGTAC.

Comment on this clone: Gene names and germline refer to mouse. The observed sequence ends 1 residue before the CDR3 terminus, with the missing tail filled in from the germline J gene. The J gene is TRBJ2-3, the V gene TRBV2, with D uncertain. Trimming cost V 1 base and J 0 bases, with 8 bases left between them. This CDR3 is built from 15 residues. Germline V gene lookup returns CDR1 LGHNA and CDR2 YSYQKL. The sequenced CDR3 bases are TGTGCCAGCAGCCAAGGACAAACTAGTGCAGAAACGCTGTAT. Residues: CASSQGQTSAETLY. The full CDR3 sequence reads CASSQGQTSAETLYF.

This clone was detected only once. Mouse germline and gene names are used. Coverage ceases 1 residue before the CDR3 finishes, and the germline J gene fills in the end. The gene calls are TRBV4 and TRBJ2-5, with 7 bases aligning to TRBD2. Germline assignment: CDR1 LGHDT and CDR2 YNNKQL (reference sequence). Trimming took 3 bases from V and 2 from J; bases not matched to a gene: 2. The CDR3 is made up of 14 amino acids. The CDR3 bases that were read are TGTGCCAGCAGCTACGCTGGGGGCCAAGACACCCAGTAC. Translation: CASSYAGGQDTQY. The CDR3, in full, reads CASSYAGGQDTQYF.